Presented here are 12 T cell receptor beta chains from one specimen sequenced in a study of vaccination and CD4 T cells after COVID-19. Stated treatment: roughly 11-day PBMC culture with coronavirus spike peptide pools or control peptides (ViraFEST assay). No cognate antigen is known for these TCRs. The Oncomine TCR Beta short-read assay was applied to DNA of cultured CD4+ T cells. TCRdb re-analysed the PCR reads in MiXCR, keeping a single row per CDR3 protein. This table has approximately 15,000 distinct CDR3 sequences, around 61% appearing once. Input material: CD4+ T cells from blood, cultured in vitro. These receptors all come from a human donor who had recovered from COVID-19.

The gene calls are TRBV4-2 and TRBJ2-7, with D uncertain. Deletions cut 0 bases from V and 5 bases from J, with 5 bases between. CDR1 and CDR2 (germline): LGHNA, YNFKEQ. The CDR3 consists of 12 residues. The CDR3 sequence is CASSQDGNEQYF. The DNA of the CDR3 is TGTGCCAGCAGCCAAGATGGGAACGAGCAGTACTTC.

V is TRBV7-3 and J is TRBJ2-7; D uncertain. CDR3 length equals 14 residues. V lost 7 bases and J lost 2, with 15 bases in between. CDR1 SGHTA and CDR2 FQGTGA come from the germline V gene. Written as DNA, the CDR3 is TGTGCCAGCACCGCGAACTGGCTAACCTACGAGCAGTACTTC. Amino acid sequence: CASTANWLTYEQYF.

The chain is built from TRBV5-4 and TRBJ1-1; D remains ambiguous. CDR1 and CDR2 from the germline V gene are SGHNT and YYREEE (reference sequence). Between the trimmed V and J ends, which lost 0 bases and 1 base, there was a span of 4 bases. There are 13 residues in the CDR3. The CDR3: CASSLEANTEAFF. DNA of the CDR3: TGTGCCAGCAGCTTGGAAGCGAACACTGAAGCTTTCTTT. The full variable domain, in which reference TRBV5-4 and TRBJ1-1 provide the parts outside the CDR3, is ETGVTQSPTHLIKTRGQQVTLRCSSQSGHNTVSWYQQALGQGPQFIFQYYREEENGRGNFPPRFSGLQFPNYSSELNVNALELDDSALYLCASSLEANTEAFFGQGTRLTVV.

In its sample, this clonotype was seen once. The rearrangement uses TRBV29-1 and TRBJ1-1, with D perhaps matching TRBD1 (6 bases). Germline CDR1 reads SQVTM; CDR2 reads ANQGSEA. V was clipped by 2 bases and J by 1 base, with 8 bases between them. This CDR3 is 13 amino acids long. CDR3: CSVEPGANTEAFF. DNA for the CDR3: TGCAGCGTTGAACCAGGGGCGAACACTGAAGCTTTCTTT.

The chain carries TRBV11-3 and TRBJ2-1; D is possibly TRBD1 or TRBD2 (5 bases each). Trimming shortened V by 4 bases and J by 5 bases, and 24 bases separated the two germline ends. Per germline, CDR1 SGHNT and CDR2 YENEEA. The CDR3 is 18 residues long. The CDR3 here is CASSSEGQMGRLDNEQFF. CDR3 bases: TGTGCCAGCAGCTCCGAGGGCCAAATGGGACGCCTAGACAATGAGCAGTTCTTC. The full variable domain, completed using reference TRBV11-3 and TRBJ2-1, is EAGVVQSPRYKIIEKKQPVAFWCNPISGHNTLYWYLQNLGQGPELLIRYENEEAVDDSQLPKDRFSAERLKGVDSTLKIQPAELGDSAVYLCASSSEGQMGRLDNEQFFGPGTRLTVL.

A few counts support this clonotype. The chain couples TRBV15 to TRBJ2-1, with TRBD2 as a possible D gene (7 bases). Trimming left V 3 bases short and J 5 bases short, with 14 bases between. From germline, CDR1 is LNHNV and CDR2 YYDKDF (reference sequence). The CDR3 runs to 15 residues. The CDR3 is CATSSWTRGDNEQFF. As DNA, the CDR3 is TGTGCCACCAGCAGCTGGACTAGGGGGGACAATGAGCAGTTCTTC.

This clonotype occurred a few times. The V gene is TRBV5-4, the J gene TRBJ2-7; the D gene is possibly TRBD1 (6 bases). CDR3 length: 15 amino acids. V was cut by 3 bases and J by 0 bases, with 13 bases left in between. Germline loops: CDR1 SGHNT, CDR2 YYREEE (reference sequence). In nucleotides, the CDR3 is TGTGCCAGCAGCTATCGACAGGAAGGCTCCTACGAGCAGTACTTC. Translated, it gives CASSYRQEGSYEQYF.

The rearrangement joins TRBV7-3 to TRBJ2-6; 9 bases agree with TRBD1. The CDR3 sequence is 17 residues long. Unmatched junction bases numbered 7, after V lost 5 bases and J lost 2 bases. Germline V gene sequence: CDR1 SGHTA, CDR2 FQGTGA. CDR3: CASSPGTGKPGANVLTF. The CDR3 DNA reads as TGTGCCAGCAGCCCGGGGACAGGGAAACCTGGGGCCAACGTCCTGACTTTC.

The chain joins TRBV6-1 to TRBJ2-3; TRBD2 aligns across 10 bases. V trimming: 6 bases; J trimming: 2 bases; junction bases outside the gene matches: 8. This CDR3 is 16 amino acids long. Germline CDR1 reads MNHNS; CDR2 reads SASEGT. CDR3 region: CASRSSLAGATDTQYF. The CDR3 DNA follows: TGTGCCAGCAGGTCGTCGCTAGCGGGAGCCACAGATACGCAGTATTTT.

This clonotype turned up a few times. The chain recombines TRBV2 with TRBJ1-5, with D perhaps matching TRBD1 (5 bases). Trimming stripped 4 bases from V and 4 bases from J, with 14 bases between. This CDR3 is built from 15 residues. Germline lookup yields CDR1 SNHLY and CDR2 FYNNEI. The CDR3, as DNA: TGTGCCAGCAGTGCCACGGGACGGATTAATCAGCCCCAGCATTTT. Translating gives CASSATGRINQPQHF.

The chain employs TRBV6-2 or TRBV6-3 and TRBJ2-2; 7 positions match TRBD2. The CDR3 contains 15 residues. J was trimmed by 5 bases and V by 8 bases; bases with no gene match: 11. Germline assignment: CDR1 MNHEY and CDR2 SVGEGT. In DNA form, the CDR3 reads TGTGCCAGCTTAAGAAGCGGGAAAGGAACCGGGGAGCTGTTTTTT. Its protein product is CASLRSGKGTGELFF.

Written as DNA, the CDR3 is TGCAGTGCTAGAGATCAGTCTAACTATGGCTACACCTTC. This codes for CSARDQSNYGYTF. The V and J genes are TRBV20-1 and TRBJ1-2; D not certain. Germline CDR1 is DFQATT and CDR2 is SNEGSKA (reference sequence). The CDR3 has 13 residues. V gave up 0 bases and J gave up 0 bases, with 5 bases separating them.